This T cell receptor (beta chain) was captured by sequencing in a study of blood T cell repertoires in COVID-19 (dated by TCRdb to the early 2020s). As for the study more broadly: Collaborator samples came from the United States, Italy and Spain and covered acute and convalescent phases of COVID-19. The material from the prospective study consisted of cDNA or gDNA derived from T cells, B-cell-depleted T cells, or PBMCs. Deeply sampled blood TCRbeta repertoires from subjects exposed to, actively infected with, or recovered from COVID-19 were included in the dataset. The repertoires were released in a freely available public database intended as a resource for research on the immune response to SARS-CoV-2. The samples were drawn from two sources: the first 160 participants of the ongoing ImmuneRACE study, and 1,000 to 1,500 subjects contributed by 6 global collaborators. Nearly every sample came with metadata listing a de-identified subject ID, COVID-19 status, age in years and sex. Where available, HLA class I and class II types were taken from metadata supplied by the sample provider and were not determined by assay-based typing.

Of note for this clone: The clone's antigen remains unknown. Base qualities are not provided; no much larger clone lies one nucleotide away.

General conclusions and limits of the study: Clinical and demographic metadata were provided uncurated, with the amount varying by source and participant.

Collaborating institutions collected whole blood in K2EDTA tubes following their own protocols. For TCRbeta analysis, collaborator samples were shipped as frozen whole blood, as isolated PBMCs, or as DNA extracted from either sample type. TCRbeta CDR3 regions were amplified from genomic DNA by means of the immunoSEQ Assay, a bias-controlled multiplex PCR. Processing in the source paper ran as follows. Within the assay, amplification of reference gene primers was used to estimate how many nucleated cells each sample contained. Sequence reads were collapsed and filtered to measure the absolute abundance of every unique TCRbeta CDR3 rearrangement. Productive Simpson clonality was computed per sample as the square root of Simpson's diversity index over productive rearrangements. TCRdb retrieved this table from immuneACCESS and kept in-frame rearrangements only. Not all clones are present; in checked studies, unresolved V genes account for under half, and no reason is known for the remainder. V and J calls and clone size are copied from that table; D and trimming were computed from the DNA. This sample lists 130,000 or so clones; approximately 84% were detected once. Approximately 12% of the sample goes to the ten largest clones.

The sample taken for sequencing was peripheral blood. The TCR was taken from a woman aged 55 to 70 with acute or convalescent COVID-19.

The DNA reads TGTGCCAGCAGCGACAGGGGGTCTAGTTCACCCCTCCACTTT. Its protein product is CASSDRGSSSPLHF. The V and J segments used are TRBV25-1 and TRBJ1-6, with 9 bases in between that match TRBD1. Here V drops 6 bases and J drops 9 bases, and the junction holds 6 bases not matched to any gene. The germline V gene sets CDR1 to MGHDK and CDR2 to SYGVNS. The CDR3 has 14 amino acids, counting the end cysteine and phenylalanine. CDR3 DNA only is kept here, 42 bases in frame from base 1.